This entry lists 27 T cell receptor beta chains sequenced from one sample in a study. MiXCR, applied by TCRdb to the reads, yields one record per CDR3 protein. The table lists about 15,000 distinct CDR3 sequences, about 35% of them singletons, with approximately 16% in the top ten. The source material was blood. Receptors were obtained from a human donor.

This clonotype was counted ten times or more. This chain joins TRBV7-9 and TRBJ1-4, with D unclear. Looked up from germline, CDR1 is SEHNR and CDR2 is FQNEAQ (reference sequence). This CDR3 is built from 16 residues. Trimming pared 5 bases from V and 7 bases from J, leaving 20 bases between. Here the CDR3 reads CASSPLIGQSGEKLFF. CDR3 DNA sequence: TGTGCCAGCAGCCCCTTGATAGGCCAGTCCGGTGAAAAACTGTTTTTT.

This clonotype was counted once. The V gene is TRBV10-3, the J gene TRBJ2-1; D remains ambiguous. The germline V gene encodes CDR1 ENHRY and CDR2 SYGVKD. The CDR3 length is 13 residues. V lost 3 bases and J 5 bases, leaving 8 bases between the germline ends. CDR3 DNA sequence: TGTGCCATCAGTGAAGGTTGGGACAATGAGCAGTTCTTC. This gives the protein CAISEGWDNEQFF.

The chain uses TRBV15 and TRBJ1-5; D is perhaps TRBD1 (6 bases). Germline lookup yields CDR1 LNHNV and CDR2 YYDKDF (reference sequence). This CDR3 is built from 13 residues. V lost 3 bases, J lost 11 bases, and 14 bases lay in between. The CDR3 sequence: CATSSLGGETQHF. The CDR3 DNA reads TGTGCCACCAGCAGCCTAGGGGGGGAGACCCAGCATTTT.

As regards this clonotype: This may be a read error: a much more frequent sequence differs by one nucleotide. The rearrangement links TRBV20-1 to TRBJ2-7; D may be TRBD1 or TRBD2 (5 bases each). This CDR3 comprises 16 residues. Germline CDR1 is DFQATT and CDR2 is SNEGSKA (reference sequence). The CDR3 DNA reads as TGCTGTGCTAGACCTCTAATCGACTGGGGACGATGGGAGCAGTACTTC. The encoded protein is CCARPLIDWGRWEQYF.

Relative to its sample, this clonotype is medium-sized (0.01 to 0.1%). In DNA form, the CDR3 reads TGTGCCTGGAGGGGCAGCACTGAAGCTTTCTTT. Encoded protein: CAWRGSTEAFF. V gene TRBV30 combines with J gene TRBJ1-1; D gene unclear. CDR1 is GTSNPN, CDR2 SVGIG, per germline (reference sequence). The CDR3 loop spans 11 amino acids. V lost 3 bases and J lost 4, with 6 bases in between.

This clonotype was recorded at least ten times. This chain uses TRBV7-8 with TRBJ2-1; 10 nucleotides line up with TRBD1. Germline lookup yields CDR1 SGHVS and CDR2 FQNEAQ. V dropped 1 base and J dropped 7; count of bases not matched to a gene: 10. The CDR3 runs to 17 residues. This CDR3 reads CASSLVGGQGLSNEQFF. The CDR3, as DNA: TGTGCCAGCAGCTTAGTAGGGGGACAGGGGCTGTCAAATGAGCAGTTCTTC. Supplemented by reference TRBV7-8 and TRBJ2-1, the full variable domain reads GAGVSQSPRYKVAKRGQDVALRCDPISGHVSLFWYQQALGQGPEFLTYFQNEAQLDKSGLPSDRFFAERPEGSVSTLKIQRTQQEDSAVYLCASSLVGGQGLSNEQFFGPGTRLTVL.

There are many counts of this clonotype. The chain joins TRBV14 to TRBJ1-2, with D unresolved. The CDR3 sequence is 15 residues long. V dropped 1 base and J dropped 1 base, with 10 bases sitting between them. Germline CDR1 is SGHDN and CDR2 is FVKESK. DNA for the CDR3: TGTGCCAGCAGCCAAGGAGAGGGTCGTAACTATGGCTACACCTTC. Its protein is CASSQGEGRNYGYTF. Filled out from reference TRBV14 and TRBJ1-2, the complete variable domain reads EAGVTQFPSHSVIEKGQTVTLRCDPISGHDNLYWYRRVMGKEIKFLLHFVKESKQDESGMPNNRFLAERTGGTYSTLKVQPAELEDSGVYFCASSQGEGRNYGYTFGSGTRLTVV.

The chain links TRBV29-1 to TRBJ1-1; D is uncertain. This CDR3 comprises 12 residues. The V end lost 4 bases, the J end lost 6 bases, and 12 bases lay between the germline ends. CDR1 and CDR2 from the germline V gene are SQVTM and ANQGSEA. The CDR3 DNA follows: TGCAGCGTTGCATCGGGAACATCTGAAGCTTTCTTT. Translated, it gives CSVASGTSEAFF.

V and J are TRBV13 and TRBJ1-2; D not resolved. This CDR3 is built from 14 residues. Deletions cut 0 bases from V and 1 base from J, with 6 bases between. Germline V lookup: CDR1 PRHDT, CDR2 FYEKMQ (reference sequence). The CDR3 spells CASSLGQSNYGYTF. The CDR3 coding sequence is TGTGCCAGCAGCTTAGGACAGAGTAACTATGGCTACACCTTC.

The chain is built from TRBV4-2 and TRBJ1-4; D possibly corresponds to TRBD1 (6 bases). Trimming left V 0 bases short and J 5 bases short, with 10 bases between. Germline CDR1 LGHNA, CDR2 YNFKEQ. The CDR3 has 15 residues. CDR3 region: CASSQDVRGNEKLFF. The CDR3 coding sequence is TGTGCCAGCAGCCAAGATGTCAGGGGCAATGAAAAACTGTTTTTT.

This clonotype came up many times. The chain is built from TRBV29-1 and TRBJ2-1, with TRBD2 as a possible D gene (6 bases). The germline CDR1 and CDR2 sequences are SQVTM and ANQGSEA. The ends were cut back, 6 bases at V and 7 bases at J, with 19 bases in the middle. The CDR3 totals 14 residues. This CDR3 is CSVPGPPEGNEQFF. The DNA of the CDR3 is TGCAGCGTCCCGGGGCCCCCGGAGGGTAATGAGCAGTTCTTC.

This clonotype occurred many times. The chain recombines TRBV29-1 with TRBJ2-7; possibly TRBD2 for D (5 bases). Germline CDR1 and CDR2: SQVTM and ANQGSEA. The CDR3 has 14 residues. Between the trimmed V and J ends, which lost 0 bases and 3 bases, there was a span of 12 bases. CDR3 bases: TGCAGCGTTGAAGATCCGGGGTTCGGCTACGAGCAGTACTTC. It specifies CSVEDPGFGYEQYF.

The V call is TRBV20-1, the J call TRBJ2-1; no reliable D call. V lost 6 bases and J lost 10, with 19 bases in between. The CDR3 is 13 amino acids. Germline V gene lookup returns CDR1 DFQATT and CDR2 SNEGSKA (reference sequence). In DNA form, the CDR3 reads TGCAGTGCCAGCAGTGAACAGTTCAAGGAGCAGTTCTTC. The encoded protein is CSASSEQFKEQFF.

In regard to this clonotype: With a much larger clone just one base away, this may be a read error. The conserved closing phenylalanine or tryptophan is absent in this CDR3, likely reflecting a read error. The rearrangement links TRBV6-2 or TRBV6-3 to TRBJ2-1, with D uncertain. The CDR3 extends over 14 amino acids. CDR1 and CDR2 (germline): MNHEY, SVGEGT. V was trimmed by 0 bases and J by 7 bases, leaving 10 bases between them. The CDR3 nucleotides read TGTGCCAGCAGTTACTCGACGAGTAGAAATGAGCAGTTCTCC. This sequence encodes CASSYSTSRNEQFS.

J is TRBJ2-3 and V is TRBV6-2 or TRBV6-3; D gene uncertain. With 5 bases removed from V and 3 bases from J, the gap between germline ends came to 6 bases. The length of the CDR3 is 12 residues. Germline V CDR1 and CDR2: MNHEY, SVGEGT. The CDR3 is CASSPGTDTQYF. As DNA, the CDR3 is TGTGCCAGCAGTCCTGGGACAGATACGCAGTATTTT.

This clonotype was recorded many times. CDR3 loop: CSVEEHPFSYNEQFF. The CDR3 region has the DNA TGCAGCGTTGAAGAACATCCATTCTCCTACAATGAGCAGTTCTTC. The V and J genes are TRBV29-1 and TRBJ2-1; D not resolved. The CDR3 spans 15 residues. Trimming shortened V by 0 bases and J by 0 bases, and 9 bases separated the two germline ends. Germline loops: CDR1 SQVTM, CDR2 ANQGSEA.

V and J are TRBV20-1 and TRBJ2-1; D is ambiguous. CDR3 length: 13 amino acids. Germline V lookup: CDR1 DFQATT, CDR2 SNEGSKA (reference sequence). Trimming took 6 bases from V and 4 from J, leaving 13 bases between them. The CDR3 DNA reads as TGCAGTGCCGGATCTCGAGAGTACAATGAGCAGTTCTTC. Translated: CSAGSREYNEQFF.

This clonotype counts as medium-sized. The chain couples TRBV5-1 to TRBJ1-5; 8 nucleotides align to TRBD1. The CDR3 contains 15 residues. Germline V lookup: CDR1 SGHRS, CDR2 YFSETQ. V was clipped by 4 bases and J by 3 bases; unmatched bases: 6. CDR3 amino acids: CASSPTDRVNQPQHF. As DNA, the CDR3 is TGCGCCAGCAGCCCGACGGACAGGGTCAATCAGCCCCAGCATTTT.

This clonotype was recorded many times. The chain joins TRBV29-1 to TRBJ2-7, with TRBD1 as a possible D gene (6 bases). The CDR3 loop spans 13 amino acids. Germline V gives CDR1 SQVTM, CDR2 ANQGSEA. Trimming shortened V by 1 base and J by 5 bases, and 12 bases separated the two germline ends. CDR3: CSVEGYGGHEQYF. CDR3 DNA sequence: TGCAGCGTTGAAGGTTATGGGGGCCACGAGCAGTACTTC.

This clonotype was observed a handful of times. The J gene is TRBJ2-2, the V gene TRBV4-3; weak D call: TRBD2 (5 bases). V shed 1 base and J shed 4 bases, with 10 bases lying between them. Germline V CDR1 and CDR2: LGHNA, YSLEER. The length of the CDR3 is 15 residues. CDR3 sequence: CASSQAKRSTGELFF. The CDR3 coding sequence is TGCGCCAGCAGCCAAGCTAAGCGGAGCACCGGGGAGCTGTTTTTT.

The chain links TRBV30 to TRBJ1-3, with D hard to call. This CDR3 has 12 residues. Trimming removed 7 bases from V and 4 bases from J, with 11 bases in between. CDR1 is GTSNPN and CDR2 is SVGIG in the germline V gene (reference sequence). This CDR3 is CALRTGGNTIYF. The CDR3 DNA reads TGTGCCTTGAGGACGGGAGGAAACACCATATATTTT.

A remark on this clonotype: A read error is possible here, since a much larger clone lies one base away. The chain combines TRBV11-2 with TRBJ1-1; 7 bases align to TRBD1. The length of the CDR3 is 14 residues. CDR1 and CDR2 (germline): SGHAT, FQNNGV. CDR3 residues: CAGSLRQGSTEAFF. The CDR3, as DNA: TGTGCCGGCAGCCTAAGACAGGGATCCACTGAAGCTTTCTTT.

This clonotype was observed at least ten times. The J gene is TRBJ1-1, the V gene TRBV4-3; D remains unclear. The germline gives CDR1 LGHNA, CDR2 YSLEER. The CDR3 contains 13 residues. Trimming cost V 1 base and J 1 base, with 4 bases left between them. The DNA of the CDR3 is TGCGCCAGCAGCCAAGGGGGGAACACTGAAGCTTTCTTT. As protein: CASSQGGNTEAFF.

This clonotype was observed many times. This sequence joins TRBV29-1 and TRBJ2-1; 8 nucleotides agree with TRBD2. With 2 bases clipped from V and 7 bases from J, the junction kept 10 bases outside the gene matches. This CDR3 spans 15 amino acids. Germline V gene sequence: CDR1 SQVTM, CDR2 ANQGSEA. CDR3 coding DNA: TGCAGCGTTGAACCCGGGACTAGTTCAACGAATGAGCAGTTCTTC. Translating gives CSVEPGTSSTNEQFF.

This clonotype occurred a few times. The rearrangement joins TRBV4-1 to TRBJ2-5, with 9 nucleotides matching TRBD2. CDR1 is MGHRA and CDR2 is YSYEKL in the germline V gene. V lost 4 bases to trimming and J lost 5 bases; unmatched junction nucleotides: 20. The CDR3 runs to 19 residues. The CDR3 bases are TGCGCCAGCAGCCGAAAGACCGGGAGTCCTAGCGGGATTGGGGAGACCCAGTACTTC. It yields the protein CASSRKTGSPSGIGETQYF.

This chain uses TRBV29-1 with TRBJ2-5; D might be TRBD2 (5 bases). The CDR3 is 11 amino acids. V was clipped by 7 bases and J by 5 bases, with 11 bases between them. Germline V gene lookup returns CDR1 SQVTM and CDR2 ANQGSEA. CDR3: CSALGGETQYF. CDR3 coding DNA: TGCAGCGCCCTGGGCGGGGAGACCCAGTACTTC.

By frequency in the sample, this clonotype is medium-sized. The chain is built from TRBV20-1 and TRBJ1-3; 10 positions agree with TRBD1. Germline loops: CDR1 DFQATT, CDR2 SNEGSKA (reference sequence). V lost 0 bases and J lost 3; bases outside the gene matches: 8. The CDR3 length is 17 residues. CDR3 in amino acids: CSARDETGGTIGNTIYF. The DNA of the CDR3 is TGCAGTGCTAGAGACGAGACAGGGGGCACAATTGGAAACACCATATATTTT.